What follows are 25 T cell receptor beta chains derived from one specimen sequenced in a study of blood T cell repertoires in COVID-19. Libraries were prepared by immunoSEQ multiplex PCR; TCRdb keeps only in-frame clonotypes and omits some of them. The sample shows 150,000 to 200,000 clones, roughly 82% of them seen only once. Material: peripheral blood. The receptors come from a woman in her 70s with acute or convalescent COVID-19.

The chain carries TRBV5-1 and TRBJ2-7, with D maybe TRBD2 (7 bases). The V gene lost 2 bases and the J gene lost 0 bases, with 9 bases spanning the gap. The CDR3 sequence is 14 residues long. Per germline, CDR1 SGHRS and CDR2 YFSETQ. The DNA of the CDR3 is TGCGCCAGCAGCTTTGCGGGGGCCTCCTACGAGCAGTACTTC. This translates into CASSFAGASYEQYF.

This clone appeared a single time. This chain joins TRBV10-3 and TRBJ1-3, with a tentative D call TRBD1 (6 bases). Trimming shortened V by 6 bases and J by 1 base, and 13 bases separated the two germline ends. The length of the CDR3 is 15 residues. Germline V gene data show CDR1 as ENHRY and CDR2 as SYGVKD. The chain's CDR3 is CAIRPGGPSGNTIYF. The CDR3 DNA reads TGTGCCATCAGGCCCGGGGGGCCTTCTGGAAACACCATATATTTT.

The genes are TRBV30 and TRBJ1-5, with D uncertain. Trimming stripped 4 bases from V and 3 bases from J, with 19 bases between. This CDR3 is built from 16 residues. Germline-derived CDR1 and CDR2 are GTSNPN and SVGIG (reference sequence). The CDR3 nucleotides are TGTGCCTGGACCCCCCGTACTCTACTACTCAATCAGCCCCAGCATTTT. It yields the protein CAWTPRTLLLNQPQHF.

The chain carries TRBV6-2 or TRBV6-3 and TRBJ2-7; 9 bases align to TRBD2. Germline V gene lookup returns CDR1 MNHEY and CDR2 SVGEGT. With 4 bases clipped from V and 0 bases from J, the junction kept 1 base outside the gene matches. The CDR3 sequence is 14 residues long. CDR3 sequence: CASSFSGSSYEQYF. CDR3 DNA: TGTGCCAGCAGTTTTAGCGGGAGCTCCTACGAGCAGTACTTC.

The chain couples TRBV29-1 to TRBJ1-5; TRBD1 matches 9 bases. The CDR3 extends over 14 amino acids. V dropped 5 bases and J dropped 7; count of bases not matched to a gene: 9. The germline V gene encodes CDR1 SQVTM and CDR2 ANQGSEA. This chain's CDR3 is CSVWDRASSQPQHF. CDR3 bases: TGCAGCGTTTGGGACAGGGCAAGTTCGCAGCCCCAGCATTTT.

For this clone: Different DNA sequences within this sample yield the same CDR3. The J gene is TRBJ2-1, the V gene TRBV7-3; TRBD2 matches at 11 bases. CDR3 length equals 15 residues. The V and J ends lost 6 bases and 4 bases, in that order; junction bases with no gene match: 5. CDR1 is SGHTA and CDR2 is FQGTGA in the germline V gene. The CDR3 nucleotides read TGTGCCAGCAGTTTAGCGGGGGGGCCTTACAATGAGCAGTTCTTC. Protein: CASSLAGGPYNEQFF.

The chain is built from TRBV29-1 and TRBJ1-3; no clear D. Germline V gene sequence: CDR1 SQVTM, CDR2 ANQGSEA. CDR3 size: 12 residues. V lost 0 bases and J 4 bases, leaving 4 bases between the germline ends. The CDR3 DNA reads TGCAGCGTTGAAGAGGGCGGAAACACCATATATTTT. Its protein is CSVEEGGNTIYF. The whole variable domain, remainder taken from reference TRBV29-1 and TRBJ1-3, is SAVISQKPSRDICQRGTSLTIQCQVDSQVTMMFWYRQQPGQSLTLIATANQGSEATYESGFVIDKFPISRPNLTFSTLTVSNMSPEDSSIYLCSVEEGGNTIYFGEGSWLTVV.

A few counts support this clone. The chain joins TRBV15 to TRBJ1-1, with D possibly matching TRBD1 (5 bases). Germline CDR1 reads LNHNV; CDR2 reads YYDKDF (reference sequence). V was trimmed by 4 bases and J by 1 base, leaving 10 bases between them. This CDR3 has 14 residues. The CDR3 nucleotides read TGTGCCACCAGCAACTGGCAGGGGAACACTGAAGCTTTCTTT. This codes for CATSNWQGNTEAFF.

The chain has TRBV6-6 and TRBJ2-7; perhaps TRBD2 as D (6 bases). Trimming stripped 5 bases from V and 6 bases from J, with 11 bases between. The CDR3 is 12 amino acids. Germline V gene sequence: CDR1 MNHNY, CDR2 SVGAGI (reference sequence). CDR3 loop: CASSPQRAEQYF. CDR3 nucleotide sequence: TGTGCCAGCAGTCCCCAGCGGGCCGAGCAGTACTTC.

This clone was detected once. The J gene is TRBJ2-4, the V gene TRBV19, with 10 bases aligning to TRBD1. Germline CDR1 reads LNHDA; CDR2 reads SQIVND (reference sequence). The ends lost 9 bases at V and 6 bases at J; junction bases unmatched: 5. This CDR3 has 13 residues. The CDR3 DNA reads as TGTGCCAGCCGGGACAGGGGATCAAACATTCAGTACTTC. Translation gives CASRDRGSNIQYF.

This chain links TRBV9 with TRBJ2-5; 11 bases align to TRBD2. Germline lookup yields CDR1 SGDLS and CDR2 YYNGEE. There are 14 residues in the CDR3. V lost 4 bases, J lost 5 bases, and 4 bases stayed unmatched. In DNA form, the CDR3 reads TGTGCCAGCAGCCTAAGGACTAGCGGGGAGACCCAGTACTTC. It yields the protein CASSLRTSGETQYF. The whole variable domain, remainder taken from reference TRBV9 and TRBJ2-5, is DSGVTQTPKHLITATGQRVTLRCSPRSGDLSVYWYQQSLDQGLQFLIQYYNGEERAKGNILERFSAQQFPDLHSELNLSSLELGDSALYFCASSLRTSGETQYFGPGTRLLVL.

The chain joins TRBV24-1 to TRBJ2-1; D is possibly TRBD1 (5 bases). The V end was cut by 0 bases, the J end by 4 bases, with 9 bases between. The CDR3 has 15 residues. Looked up from germline, CDR1 is KGHDR and CDR2 is SFDVKD. This chain's CDR3 is CATSDLQPGYNEQFF. DNA for the CDR3: TGTGCCACCAGTGATTTGCAACCAGGGTACAATGAGCAGTTCTTC.

The chain recombines TRBV11-1 with TRBJ1-4; possible D gene TRBD1, 6 bases. CDR3 size: 15 residues. Germline-derived CDR1 and CDR2 are SGHAT and FQDESV (reference sequence). V lost 4 bases and J 8 bases, leaving 17 bases between the germline ends. The CDR3 loop reads CASSSMGGAEEKLFF. Here the CDR3 DNA reads TGTGCCAGCAGCTCAATGGGGGGGGCCGAGGAAAAACTGTTTTTT.

The V call is TRBV11-3, the J call TRBJ2-6, with a tentative D call TRBD2 (7 bases). Trimming removed 5 bases at V and 0 bases at J, with 14 bases between. Germline CDR1 SGHNT, CDR2 YENEEA. CDR3 length: 17 amino acids. CDR3 residues: CASSRGADSSGANVLTF. For the CDR3, the DNA is TGTGCCAGCAGCCGGGGGGCGGACAGCTCTGGGGCCAACGTCCTGACTTTC.

V usage is TRBV30 and J usage is TRBJ2-5, with D possibly matching TRBD2 (6 bases). Trimming stripped 4 bases from V and 2 bases from J, with 11 bases between. CDR3 size: 13 residues. The V gene's germline CDR1 is GTSNPN and CDR2 SVGIG (reference sequence). The CDR3 protein is CAWTVGGQETQYF. CDR3 bases: TGTGCCTGGACTGTGGGGGGTCAAGAGACCCAGTACTTC.

The chain carries TRBV19 and TRBJ1-1; 10 bases fit TRBD1. Trimming took 7 bases from V and 7 from J; bases not matched to a gene: 6. Looked up from germline, CDR1 is LNHDA and CDR2 is SQIVND (reference sequence). This CDR3 is built from 13 residues. This CDR3 reads CASTSTGGGEAFF. The CDR3 nucleotides are TGTGCCAGTACCTCGACAGGGGGCGGTGAAGCTTTCTTT.

The J gene is TRBJ2-1, the V gene TRBV5-5, with a tentative D call TRBD2 (6 bases). CDR1 and CDR2 from the germline V gene are SGHKS and YYEKEE (reference sequence). The CDR3 has 16 residues. Trimming cost V 2 bases and J 5 bases, with 17 bases left between them. In DNA form, the CDR3 reads TGTGCCAGCAGCTTTCGGGACTCTGGGTTTAACAATGAGCAGTTCTTC. Translation: CASSFRDSGFNNEQFF.

This sequence joins TRBV27 and TRBJ1-1; tentatively, D is TRBD1 (5 bases). The V and J ends lost 3 bases and 0 bases respectively, with 11 bases between them. Germline V gives CDR1 MNHEY, CDR2 SMNVEV (reference sequence). The CDR3 runs 15 residues. The CDR3 sequence: CASSFTPTVNTEAFF. The CDR3 DNA reads TGTGCCAGCAGTTTCACTCCGACAGTGAACACTGAAGCTTTCTTT.

J is TRBJ2-1 and V is TRBV11-2; TRBD2 aligns across 12 bases. Germline V gene sequence: CDR1 SGHAT, CDR2 FQNNGV. With V trimmed by 5 bases and J by 8 bases, 4 bases remained unmatched. CDR3 size: 14 residues. The CDR3 loop reads CASSIGLAGYEQFF. For the CDR3, the DNA is TGTGCCAGCAGCATCGGACTAGCGGGATATGAGCAGTTCTTC.

The sample holds one count of this clone. The chain couples TRBV4-3 to TRBJ2-3; D is uncertain. V was trimmed by 0 bases and J by 2 bases, leaving 9 bases between them. Germline V gene sequence: CDR1 LGHNA, CDR2 YSLEER. The CDR3 runs 15 residues. CDR3 sequence (DNA): TGCGCCAGCAGCCAAGAGAACACCCTCACAGATACGCAGTATTTT. Translation: CASSQENTLTDTQYF.

This clone was picked up many times. J is TRBJ2-4 and V is TRBV28; D is perhaps TRBD2 (7 bases). The CDR3 is made up of 16 amino acids. V was shortened by 5 bases and J by 4 bases, with 18 bases between the two germline ends. In germline, CDR1 is MDHEN, CDR2 SYDVKM. In nucleotides, the CDR3 is TGTGCCAGCAGTGGATTGGGGGGGCTCTTTAAAAACATTCAGTACTTC. The encoded protein is CASSGLGGLFKNIQYF.

The chain links TRBV29-1 to TRBJ2-3; 11 bases match TRBD2. The CDR3 has 13 residues. Germline V gene lookup returns CDR1 SQVTM and CDR2 ANQGSEA. V gave up 4 bases and J gave up 13 bases; unmatched junction bases: 10. The CDR3 DNA follows: TGCAGCGTTGTGGGGGGACTAGCGGTACCGAAGTATTTT. Amino acids: CSVVGGLAVPKYF.

This clone turned up a few times. For the CDR3, the DNA is TGCAGCGTTGTTTTAGCCACTGAAGCTTTCTTT. Translation gives CSVVLATEAFF. The chain uses TRBV29-1 and TRBJ1-1; D call uncertain. The CDR3 runs 11 residues. Trimming shortened V by 4 bases and J by 4 bases, and 7 bases separated the two germline ends. Per the germline V gene, CDR1 is SQVTM and CDR2 is ANQGSEA. The complete variable domain, with remaining parts taken from reference TRBV29-1 and TRBJ1-1, reads SAVISQKPSRDICQRGTSLTIQCQVDSQVTMMFWYRQQPGQSLTLIATANQGSEATYESGFVIDKFPISRPNLTFSTLTVSNMSPEDSSIYLCSVVLATEAFFGQGTRLTVV.

The genes are TRBV5-6 and TRBJ2-3; D is unclear. Looked up from germline, CDR1 is SGHDT and CDR2 is YYEEEE. This CDR3 comprises 16 residues. V lost 4 bases, J lost 1 base, and 16 bases lay in between. CDR3 sequence (DNA): TGTGCCAGCAGCCCCCTGACTCCTCCTGGCACAGATACGCAGTATTTT. As protein: CASSPLTPPGTDTQYF.

In this sample, this clone turned up once. CDR3 protein: CASSLAVGTGGNTEAFF. CDR3 nucleotides: TGTGCCAGCAGCTTAGCGGTGGGGACAGGCGGGAACACTGAAGCTTTCTTT. The genes are TRBV11-2 and TRBJ1-1, with TRBD1 identical over 8 bases. This CDR3 has 17 residues. The junction had 8 bases not matched to a gene; V was cut back by 1 base and J by 1 base. Germline-derived CDR1 and CDR2 are SGHAT and FQNNGV. Filled out from reference TRBV11-2 and TRBJ1-1, the complete variable domain reads EAGVAQSPRYKIIEKRQSVAFWCNPISGHATLYWYQQILGQGPKLLIQFQNNGVVDDSQLPKDRFSAERLKGVDSTLKIQPAKLEDSAVYLCASSLAVGTGGNTEAFFGQGTRLTVV.